The entry that follows covers one T cell receptor beta chain sequence. This CDR3 has 18 residues. Germline loops: CDR1 GTSNPN, CDR2 SVGIG (reference sequence). The ends lost 0 bases at V and 4 bases at J; junction bases unmatched: 11. TCRdb keeps only in-frame clones here, not all; method: immunoSEQ multiplex PCR. The sample shows about 440,000 clones, about nine tenths of them seen only once. This entry belongs to a study of blood T cell repertoires in COVID-19. For the study at large: Sources were T cells, B-cell-depleted T cells, or PBMCs; the material itself was cDNA or gDNA.

This sequence was found in a young man who had recovered from COVID-19. The V call is TRBV30, the J call TRBJ2-3; 12 positions match TRBD2. Specimen: PBMCs or T cells enriched from blood (not recorded which). The CDR3 nucleotides read TGTGCCTGGAGTGTACTGAGGACTAGCGGGACCTCCGCAGATACGCAGTATTTT. Protein: CAWSVLRTSGTSADTQYF.